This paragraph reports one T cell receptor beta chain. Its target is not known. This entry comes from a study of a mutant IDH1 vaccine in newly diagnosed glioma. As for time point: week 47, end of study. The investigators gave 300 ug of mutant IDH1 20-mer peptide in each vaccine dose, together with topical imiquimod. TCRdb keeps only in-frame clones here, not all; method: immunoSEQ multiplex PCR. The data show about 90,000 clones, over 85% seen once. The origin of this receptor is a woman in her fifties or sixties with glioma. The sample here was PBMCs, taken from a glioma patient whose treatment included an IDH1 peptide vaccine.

The CDR3 reads CASSEAGGLLEQYF. The CDR3 nucleotides read TGTGCCAGCAGTGAAGCGGGGGGCCTTCTCGAGCAGTACTTC. The chain carries TRBV2 and TRBJ2-7, with D perhaps matching TRBD1 or TRBD2 (6 bases each). V lost 0 bases and J lost 6, with 12 bases in between. Per the germline V gene, CDR1 is SNHLY and CDR2 is FYNNEI. The CDR3 has 14 amino acids.